This TCR beta chain comes out of a study of CD4 and CD8 cells across lung adenocarcinoma regions (dated by TCRdb to 2016 to 2019). Regarding the study in general: The study examined intratumor heterogeneity of the T cell receptor repertoire by comparing tumor centers with tumor margins.

Donors were patients with localized lung adenocarcinoma, a subtype of non-small cell lung cancer. Samples were obtained from the centers of localized lung adenocarcinomas. CD8+ T cells from tumor tissue were profiled separately from CD4+ T cells for TCR repertoire analysis. The library was made by PCR. Sequencer: HiSeq X Ten. TCRdb ran its own pipeline on the public reads, namely fastp trimming at Q25 and MiXCR clone calling, and kept in-frame beta chains. All rows with the same CDR3 protein become a single entry with the most common DNA and genes. Across this sample there are about 12,000 distinct CDR3 sequences, with 53% seen only once. The ten most abundant clones make up roughly 30% of the sample. The germline V gene supplies CDR1 WSHSY and CDR2 SAAADI. The CDR3 contains 16 residues, cysteine and phenylalanine counted. This entry keeps only the CDR3 DNA: 48 bases, framed from base 1. At the junction V is shortened by 2 bases and J by 5 bases, with 18 bases in between.

In its sample, this clonotype comes out as large (0.1 to 1%). What this receptor recognizes is not known. Per-base qualities were not stored, and no clone one base away is much larger. The sequence was obtained from a female donor with lung adenocarcinoma. The CD4 and CD8 labels of this study may be unreliable. Specimen: CD8+ T cells from the center of a lung tumor. The intended sense of this specimen's cell subset or site label: tumor center region. The sequence is built from TRBV10-2 and TRBJ2-5; the D gene is possibly TRBD1 or TRBD2, with 5 bases matching each. The nucleotides are TGCGCCAGCAGTGAGCTTGGGGACCCAGTGGGGGAGACCCAGTACTTC. This yields the protein CASSELGDPVGETQYF.